This T cell receptor (beta chain) was identified during a study of spatial heterogeneity in lung cancer. General study findings and limits: Among blood samples, ubiquitous expanded tumor TCRs appeared more at resection than at follow-up.

Germline trimming cut 3 bases from V and 3 bases from J; bases unmatched to any gene: 6. The CDR3 covers 16 residues. The germline CDR1 and CDR2 sequences are MNHEY and SVGAGI. Regarding this clonotype: The target antigen is unknown.

TCRdb re-called the 5' RACE reads through MiXCR, storing one row per CDR3 protein. The sample has some 39,000 distinct CDR3 sequences; under 7.5% are singletons. As to time point: sample taken at primary tumor resection. Some 72 TRACERx patients with early, untreated non-small cell lung cancer donated samples. Whole RNA, which was extracted from tumor, nontumor lung tissue or frozen PBMC, was sequenced without any cell sorting. The sequence was obtained from a female donor with early-stage non-small cell lung cancer. Sequences were derived from PBMCs, sampled at surgery. The rearrangement joins TRBV6-5 to TRBJ2-7; 12 nucleotides agree with TRBD2. The CDR3 DNA sequence: TGTGCCAGCAGTTATCGGACTAGCGGGGAGGTCTACGAGCAGTACTTC. This codes for CASSYRTSGEVYEQYF.